These T cell receptor beta chains were read from a single sample in a study of cytomegalovirus exposure and HLA in healthy donors. Using immunoSEQ multiplex PCR, the repertoire was profiled, and TCRdb retains in-frame clones only, with some absent. This repertoire shows approximately 190,000 clones, roughly 80% found once; its top ten account for approximately 2.4%. Sequenced material: PBMCs. These receptors came from a woman between 50 and 59 years old in good health and CMV-seropositive. Both conserved end residues are part of each CDR3. D genes are given only for firm matches. A clone size is listed for some rows: how often the clone was seen (once, few, many), or a class if it is expanded.

v_call,j_call,clone_size,d_call,cdr3_nt,cdr3_aa
TRBV6-5,TRBJ1-5,NA,TRBD1,TGTGCCACCACCATGACAGGGAACAATCAGCCCCAGCATTTT,CATTMTGNNQPQHF
TRBV6-5,TRBJ2-7,NA,TRBD1,TGTGCCAGCAGTTGGGGACAGTTTGTTTTCTACGAGCAGTACTTC,CASSWGQFVFYEQYF
TRBV6-5,TRBJ2-7,NA,TRBD1,TGTGCCAGCAGACCCCTGGACAGGGACGCCTACGAGCAGTACTTC,CASRPLDRDAYEQYF
TRBV7-8,TRBJ1-1,NA,TRBD1,TGTGCCAGCAGACTACAGGGGGGCACTGAAGCTTTCTTT,CASRLQGGTEAFF
TRBV28,TRBJ1-5,few,TRBD1,TGTGCCAGCTCCGGACAGGGCAATCAGCCCCAGCATTTT,CASSGQGNQPQHF
TRBV7-2,TRBJ1-5,NA,TRBD1,TGTGCCAGCAGCTTAGCGAGGACAGGGAAAAATAGCAATCAGCCCCAGCATTTT,CASSLARTGKNSNQPQHF
TRBV7-2,TRBJ2-7,NA,NA,TGTGCCAGCAGCTCCTCCGGGTCACTGAGGGAGCAGTACTTC,CASSSSGSLREQYF
TRBV7-8,TRBJ2-1,NA,TRBD1,TGTGCCAGCAGCTCCCCTCCGGGACAGTACAATGAGCAGTTCTTC,CASSSPPGQYNEQFF
TRBV5-4,TRBJ2-7,NA,TRBD2,TGTGCCAGCAGCTTTCCTAGCGGGGGGGCCTTATCCTACGAGCAGTACTTC,CASSFPSGGALSYEQYF
TRBV19,TRBJ1-1,NA,TRBD1,TGTGCCAGTAGTACCCGGACAGGGGTAAGAACTGAAGCTTTCTTT,CASSTRTGVRTEAFF
TRBV28,TRBJ2-2,NA,TRBD1,TGTGCCAGCAGCCCGAGTGGGACAGGCTGGACCGGGGAGCTGTTTTTT,CASSPSGTGWTGELFF
TRBV5-4,TRBJ2-5,NA,NA,TGTGCCAGCAGCCCTCGGACTTCCAGGGGCATGGAGACCCAGTACTTC,CASSPRTSRGMETQYF
TRBV30,TRBJ2-5,NA,TRBD2,TGTGCCTGGAGCGGGACTAGCGGGGGAGAGACCCAGTACTTC,CAWSGTSGGETQYF
TRBV15,TRBJ1-1,NA,NA,TGTGCCACCAGCTTTGGCGACAGAACTGAAGCTTTCTTT,CATSFGDRTEAFF
TRBV6-6,TRBJ2-5,NA,NA,TGTGCCAGCAGTTACGGCCAGACCCAGTACTTC,CASSYGQTQYF